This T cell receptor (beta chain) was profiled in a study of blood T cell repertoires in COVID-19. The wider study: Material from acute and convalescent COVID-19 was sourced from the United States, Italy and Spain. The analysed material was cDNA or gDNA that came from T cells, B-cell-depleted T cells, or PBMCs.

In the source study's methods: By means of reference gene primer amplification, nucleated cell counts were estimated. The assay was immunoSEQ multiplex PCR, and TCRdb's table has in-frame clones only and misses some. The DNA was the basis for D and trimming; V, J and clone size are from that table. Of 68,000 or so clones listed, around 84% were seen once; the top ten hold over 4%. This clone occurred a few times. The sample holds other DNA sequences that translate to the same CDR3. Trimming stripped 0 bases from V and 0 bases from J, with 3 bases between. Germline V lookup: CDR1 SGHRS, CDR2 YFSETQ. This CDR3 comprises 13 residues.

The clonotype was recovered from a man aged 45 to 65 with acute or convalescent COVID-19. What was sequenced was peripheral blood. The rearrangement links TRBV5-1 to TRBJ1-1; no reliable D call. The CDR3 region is CASSLGVNTEAFF. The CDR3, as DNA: TGCGCCAGCAGCTTGGGAGTGAACACTGAAGCTTTCTTT. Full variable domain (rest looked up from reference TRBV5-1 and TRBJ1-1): KAGVTQTPRYLIKTRGQQVTLSCSPISGHRSVSWYQQTPGQGLQFLFEYFSETQRNKGNFPGRFSGRQFSNSRSEMNVSTLELGDSALYLCASSLGVNTEAFFGQGTRLTVV.